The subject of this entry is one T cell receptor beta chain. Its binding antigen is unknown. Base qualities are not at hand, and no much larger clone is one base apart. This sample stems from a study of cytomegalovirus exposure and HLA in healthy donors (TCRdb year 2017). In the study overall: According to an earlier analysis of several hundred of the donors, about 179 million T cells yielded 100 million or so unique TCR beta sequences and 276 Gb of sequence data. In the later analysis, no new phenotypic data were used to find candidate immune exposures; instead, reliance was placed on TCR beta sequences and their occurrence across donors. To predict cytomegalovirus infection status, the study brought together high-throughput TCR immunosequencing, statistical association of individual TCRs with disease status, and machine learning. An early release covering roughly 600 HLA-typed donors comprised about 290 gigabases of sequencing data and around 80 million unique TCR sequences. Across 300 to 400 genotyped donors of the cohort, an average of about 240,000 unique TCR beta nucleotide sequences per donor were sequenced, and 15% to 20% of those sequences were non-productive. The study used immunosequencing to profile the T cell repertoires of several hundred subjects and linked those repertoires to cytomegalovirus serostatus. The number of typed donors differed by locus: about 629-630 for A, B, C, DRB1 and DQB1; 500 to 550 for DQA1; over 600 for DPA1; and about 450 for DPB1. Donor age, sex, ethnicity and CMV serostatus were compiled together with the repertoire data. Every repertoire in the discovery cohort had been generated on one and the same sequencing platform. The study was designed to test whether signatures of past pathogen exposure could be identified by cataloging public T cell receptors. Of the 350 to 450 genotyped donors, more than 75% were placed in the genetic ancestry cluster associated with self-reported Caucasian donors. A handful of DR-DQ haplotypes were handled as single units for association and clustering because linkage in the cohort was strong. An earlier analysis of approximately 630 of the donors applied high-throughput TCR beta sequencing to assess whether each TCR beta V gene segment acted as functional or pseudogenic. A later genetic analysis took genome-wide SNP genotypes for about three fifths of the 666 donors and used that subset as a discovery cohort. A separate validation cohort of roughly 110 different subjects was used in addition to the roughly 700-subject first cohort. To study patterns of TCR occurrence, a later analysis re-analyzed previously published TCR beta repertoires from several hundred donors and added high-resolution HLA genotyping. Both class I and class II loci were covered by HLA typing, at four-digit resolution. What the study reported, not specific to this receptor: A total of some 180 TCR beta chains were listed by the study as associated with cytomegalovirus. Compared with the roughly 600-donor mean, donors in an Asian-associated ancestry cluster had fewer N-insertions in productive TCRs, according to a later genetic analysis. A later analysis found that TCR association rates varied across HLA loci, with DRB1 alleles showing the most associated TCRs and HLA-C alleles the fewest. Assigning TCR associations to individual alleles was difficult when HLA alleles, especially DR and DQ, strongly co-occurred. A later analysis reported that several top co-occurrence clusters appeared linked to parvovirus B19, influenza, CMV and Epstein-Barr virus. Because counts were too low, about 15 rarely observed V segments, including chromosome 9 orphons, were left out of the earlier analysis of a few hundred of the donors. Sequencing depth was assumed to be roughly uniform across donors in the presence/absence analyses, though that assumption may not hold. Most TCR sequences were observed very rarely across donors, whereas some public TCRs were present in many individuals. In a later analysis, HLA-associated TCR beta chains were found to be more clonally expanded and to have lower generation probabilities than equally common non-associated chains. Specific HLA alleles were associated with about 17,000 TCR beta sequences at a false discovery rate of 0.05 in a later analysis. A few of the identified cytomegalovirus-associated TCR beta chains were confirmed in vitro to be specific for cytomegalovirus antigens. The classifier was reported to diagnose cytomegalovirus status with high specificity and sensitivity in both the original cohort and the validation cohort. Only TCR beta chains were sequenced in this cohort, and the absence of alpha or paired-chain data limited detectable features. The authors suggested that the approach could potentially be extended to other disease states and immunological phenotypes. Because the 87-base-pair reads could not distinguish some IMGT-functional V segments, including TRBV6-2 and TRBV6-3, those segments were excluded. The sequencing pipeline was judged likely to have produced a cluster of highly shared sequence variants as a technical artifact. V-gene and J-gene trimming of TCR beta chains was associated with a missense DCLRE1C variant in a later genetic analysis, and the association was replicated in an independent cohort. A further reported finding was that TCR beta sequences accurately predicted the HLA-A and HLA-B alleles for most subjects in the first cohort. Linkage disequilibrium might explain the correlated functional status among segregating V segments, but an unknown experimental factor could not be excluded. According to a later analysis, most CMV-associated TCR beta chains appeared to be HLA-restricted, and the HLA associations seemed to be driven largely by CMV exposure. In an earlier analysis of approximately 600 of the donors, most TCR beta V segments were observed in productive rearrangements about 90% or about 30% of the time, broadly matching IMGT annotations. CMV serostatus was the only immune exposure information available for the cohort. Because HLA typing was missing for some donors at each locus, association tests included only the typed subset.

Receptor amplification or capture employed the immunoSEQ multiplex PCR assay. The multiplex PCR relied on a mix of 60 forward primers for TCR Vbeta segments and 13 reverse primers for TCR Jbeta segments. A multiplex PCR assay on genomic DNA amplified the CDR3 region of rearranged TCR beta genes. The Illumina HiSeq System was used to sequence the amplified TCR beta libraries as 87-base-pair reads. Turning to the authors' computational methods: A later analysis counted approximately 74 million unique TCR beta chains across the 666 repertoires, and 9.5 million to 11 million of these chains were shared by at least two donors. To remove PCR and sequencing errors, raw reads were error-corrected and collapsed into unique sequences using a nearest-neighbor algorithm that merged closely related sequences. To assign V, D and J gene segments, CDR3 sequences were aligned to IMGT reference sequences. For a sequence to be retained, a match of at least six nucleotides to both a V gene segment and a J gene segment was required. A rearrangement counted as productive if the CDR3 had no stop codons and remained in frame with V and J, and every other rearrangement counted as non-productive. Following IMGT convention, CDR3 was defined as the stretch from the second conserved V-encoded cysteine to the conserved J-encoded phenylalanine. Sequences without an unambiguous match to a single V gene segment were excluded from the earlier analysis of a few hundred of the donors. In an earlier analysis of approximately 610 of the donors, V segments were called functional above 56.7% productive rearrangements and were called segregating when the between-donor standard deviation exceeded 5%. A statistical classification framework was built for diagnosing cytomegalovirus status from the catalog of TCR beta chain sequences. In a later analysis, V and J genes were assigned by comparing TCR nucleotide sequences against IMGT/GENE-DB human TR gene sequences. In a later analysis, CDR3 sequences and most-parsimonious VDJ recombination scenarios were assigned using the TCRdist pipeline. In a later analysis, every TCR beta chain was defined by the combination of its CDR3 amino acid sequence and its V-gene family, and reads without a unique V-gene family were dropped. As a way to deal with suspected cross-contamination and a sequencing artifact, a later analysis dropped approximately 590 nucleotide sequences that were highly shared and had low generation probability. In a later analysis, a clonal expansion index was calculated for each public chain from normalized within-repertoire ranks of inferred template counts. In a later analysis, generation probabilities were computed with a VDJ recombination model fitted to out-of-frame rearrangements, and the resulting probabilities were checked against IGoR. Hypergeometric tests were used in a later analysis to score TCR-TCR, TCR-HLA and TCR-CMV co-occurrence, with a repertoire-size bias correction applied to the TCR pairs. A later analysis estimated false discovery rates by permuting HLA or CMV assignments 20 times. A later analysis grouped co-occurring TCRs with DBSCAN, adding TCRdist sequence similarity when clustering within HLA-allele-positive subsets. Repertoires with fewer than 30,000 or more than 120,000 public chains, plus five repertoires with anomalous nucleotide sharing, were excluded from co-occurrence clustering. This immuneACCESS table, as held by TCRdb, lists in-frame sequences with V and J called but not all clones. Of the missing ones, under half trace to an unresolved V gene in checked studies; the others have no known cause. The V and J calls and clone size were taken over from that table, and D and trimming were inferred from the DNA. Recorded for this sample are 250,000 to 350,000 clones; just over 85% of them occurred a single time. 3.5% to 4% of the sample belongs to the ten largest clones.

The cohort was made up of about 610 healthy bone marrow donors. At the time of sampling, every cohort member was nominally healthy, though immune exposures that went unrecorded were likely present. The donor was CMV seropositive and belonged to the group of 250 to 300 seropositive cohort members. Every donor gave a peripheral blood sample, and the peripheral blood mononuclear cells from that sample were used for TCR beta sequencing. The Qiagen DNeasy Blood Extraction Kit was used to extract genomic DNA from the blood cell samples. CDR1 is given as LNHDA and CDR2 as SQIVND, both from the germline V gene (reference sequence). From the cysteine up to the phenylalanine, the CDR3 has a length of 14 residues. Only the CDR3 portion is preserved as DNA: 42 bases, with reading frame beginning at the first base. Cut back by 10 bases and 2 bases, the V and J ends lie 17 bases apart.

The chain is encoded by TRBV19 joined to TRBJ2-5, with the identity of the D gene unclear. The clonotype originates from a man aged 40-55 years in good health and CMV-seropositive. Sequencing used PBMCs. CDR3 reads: CATGSTAIQETQYF. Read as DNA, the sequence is TGTGCCACAGGAAGCACAGCTATACAAGAGACCCAGTACTTC.